One sample yielded the 22 T cell receptor beta chains listed below, sequenced in a study of blood T cell repertoires in COVID-19. Generated by immunoSEQ multiplex PCR, the TCRdb table keeps only in-frame clones and is missing some. The sample includes 280,000 or so clones, about 90% seen only once; the top ten take about 1.7%. Sequenced input: PBMCs or T cells enriched from blood (not recorded which). Receptors originate from a woman between 18 and 29 years old with acute COVID-19.

The chain joins TRBV3-1 (or the pseudogene TRBV3-2) to TRBJ2-7, with 10 nucleotides matching TRBD2. The V and J ends lost 1 base and 3 bases, in that order; junction bases with no gene match: 3. Germline V gene sequence: CDR1 LGHDT, CDR2 YNNKEL (reference sequence). This CDR3 has 15 amino acids. As DNA, the CDR3 is TGTGCCAGCAGCCAAGGGTCTAGCGGGAGCTACGAGCAGTACTTC. This encodes CASSQGSSGSYEQYF.

J is TRBJ1-5 and V is TRBV19; 11 nucleotides match TRBD1. Germline V gene sequence: CDR1 LNHDA, CDR2 SQIVND (reference sequence). Germline trimming cut 6 bases from V and 0 bases from J; bases unmatched to any gene: 7. The CDR3 totals 17 residues. This CDR3 reads CASSLGQGVYSNQPQHF. The CDR3, as DNA: TGTGCCAGTAGCCTGGGACAGGGGGTCTATAGCAATCAGCCCCAGCATTTT.

This chain joins TRBV7-8 and TRBJ2-3, with a possible D match to TRBD2 (6 bases). The CDR3 spans 16 residues. V was cut by 4 bases and J by 2 bases, with 16 bases left in between. Germline V gives CDR1 SGHVS, CDR2 FQNEAQ. This CDR3 reads CASSSTSAGLTDTQYF. The CDR3 DNA reads as TGTGCCAGCAGCTCCACTTCGGCGGGGCTCACAGATACGCAGTATTTT.

This CDR3 reads CAISETAWPQHF. DNA of the CDR3: TGTGCCATCAGTGAAACAGCCTGGCCCCAGCATTTT. The chain joins TRBV10-3 to TRBJ1-5, with D uncertain. CDR1 and CDR2 from the germline V gene are ENHRY and SYGVKD. The CDR3 has 12 amino acids. V was cut by 3 bases and J by 9 bases, with 9 bases left in between.

The V and J genes are TRBV28 and TRBJ1-3; D is uncertain. The V end lost 7 bases, the J end lost 4 bases, and 17 bases lay between the germline ends. Germline V lookup: CDR1 MDHEN, CDR2 SYDVKM. The CDR3 has 15 residues. CDR3 sequence: CASTVGESHGNTIYF. CDR3 nucleotides: TGTGCCAGCACCGTAGGAGAGAGCCACGGAAACACCATATATTTT.

The chain carries TRBV6-5 and TRBJ2-7; TRBD2 matches 8 bases. The germline V gene has CDR1 MNHEY and CDR2 SVGAGI. The CDR3 covers 15 residues. The V segment lost 7 bases and the J segment 5 bases; nucleotides outside the gene matches: 13. The CDR3 loop reads CASTPTWTSSDEQYF. CDR3 sequence (DNA): TGTGCCAGCACCCCGACCTGGACTAGCTCGGACGAGCAGTACTTC.

J is TRBJ2-1 and V is TRBV21-1; the table's D call TRBD2 went unverified against the DNA. TRBV21-1 is termed a pseudogene. The CDR3 loop spans 16 amino acids. In DNA form, the CDR3 reads TGTGCCAGCAGCAGACATCTAGCGGGCTCCTACAATGAGCAGTTCTTC. It yields the protein CASSRHLAGSYNEQFF.

The genes are TRBV10-3 and TRBJ1-5; D possibly corresponds to TRBD1 (6 bases). The CDR3 is made up of 14 amino acids. V lost 4 bases to trimming and J lost 1 base, with 8 bases between them. Germline V lookup: CDR1 ENHRY, CDR2 SYGVKD. The CDR3 spells CAISATGSNQPQHF. The CDR3 nucleotides read TGTGCCATCAGTGCAACAGGGAGCAATCAGCCCCAGCATTTT.

This clone was counted a single time. The V and J genes are TRBV5-6 and TRBJ2-7; maybe TRBD2 (6 bases). The germline gives CDR1 SGHDT, CDR2 YYEEEE. Trimming took 5 bases from V and 0 from J, leaving 15 bases between them. CDR3 size: 15 residues. The CDR3 DNA reads as TGTGCCAGCAGGATCCGGGGGAAAAGCTCCTACGAGCAGTACTTC. Protein product: CASRIRGKSSYEQYF.

This chain joins TRBV5-1 and TRBJ1-1; 8 positions match TRBD1. The germline gives CDR1 SGHRS, CDR2 YFSETQ. With 7 bases clipped from V and 0 bases from J, the junction kept 8 bases outside the gene matches. The CDR3 contains 15 residues. The CDR3 region has the DNA TGCGCCAGCGGACAGGGAGGGCTGATGAACACTGAAGCTTTCTTT. This gives the protein CASGQGGLMNTEAFF.

V usage is TRBV9 and J usage is TRBJ2-3, with 13 bases that match TRBD2. V dropped 2 bases and J dropped 3; count of bases not matched to a gene: 12. The germline CDR1 and CDR2 sequences are SGDLS and YYNGEE. The CDR3 has 19 residues. In DNA form, the CDR3 reads TGTGCCAGCAGCGTTGACGGACTAGCGGGAGTAGGAGGGACAGATACGCAGTATTTT. Translating it yields CASSVDGLAGVGGTDTQYF.

Only a few counts were recorded for this clone. V and J are TRBV7-8 and TRBJ2-1, with 10 bases aligning to TRBD2. The trim removed 5 bases at V and 7 bases at J, leaving 11 bases unmatched. The CDR3 totals 16 residues. CDR1 is SGHVS, CDR2 FQNEAQ, per germline. The CDR3 region is CASSPVGGSGRNEQFF. For the CDR3, the DNA is TGTGCCAGCAGCCCAGTGGGGGGTAGCGGGAGGAATGAGCAGTTCTTC.

This clone was counted a single time. CDR3 protein: CASSPDRNSPLHF. The CDR3 DNA reads TGTGCCAGCTCCCCCGACAGGAATTCACCCCTCCACTTT. The V gene is TRBV18, the J gene TRBJ1-6; tentative D call: TRBD1 (6 bases). The germline V gene encodes CDR1 KGHSH and CDR2 LQKENI. Trimming took off 6 bases at V and 7 bases at J, with 10 bases between the two ends. The CDR3 sequence is 13 residues long.

This rearrangement joins TRBV29-1 to TRBJ2-5, with 11 bases that match TRBD1. Germline CDR1 reads SQVTM; CDR2 reads ANQGSEA. Trimming removed 4 bases from V and 4 bases from J; junction bases left unmatched: 2. The CDR3 spans 13 residues. The CDR3 DNA sequence: TGCAGCGTTGGGGGGACAGGGGGAGAGACCCAGTACTTC. As protein: CSVGGTGGETQYF.

V is TRBV5-4 and J is TRBJ2-1; 9 bases align to TRBD2. The CDR3 contains 15 residues. CDR1 is SGHNT and CDR2 is YYREEE in the germline V gene (reference sequence). With V trimmed by 4 bases and J by 6 bases, 8 bases remained unmatched. DNA of the CDR3: TGTGCCAGCAGCCCGGGAGCGGGAGGTGGCAATGAGCAGTTCTTC. Translated, it gives CASSPGAGGGNEQFF.

The CDR3 loop reads CATSRDIRGEQYF. The CDR3 coding sequence is TGTGCCACCAGCAGAGATATTAGGGGCGAGCAGTACTTC. V is TRBV15 and J is TRBJ2-7; possibly TRBD1 for D (5 bases). V lost 0 bases, J lost 6 bases, and 9 bases lay in between. Germline assignment: CDR1 LNHNV and CDR2 YYDKDF (reference sequence). The CDR3 is made up of 13 amino acids.

In nucleotides, the CDR3 is TGTGCCAGCAGCCCGGGTAGCGGGAGGCCCGGAGAGCAGTACTTC. This sequence encodes CASSPGSGRPGEQYF. The chain recombines TRBV6-2 or TRBV6-3 with TRBJ2-7; 10 bases are a match to TRBD2. The CDR3 is 15 residues long. Germline trimming cut 6 bases from V and 7 bases from J; bases unmatched to any gene: 12. Germline V gives CDR1 MNHEY, CDR2 SVGEGT.

V usage is TRBV19 and J usage is TRBJ2-7; 7 bases align to TRBD2. V was pared by 1 base and J by 2 bases, with 5 bases of the junction left unmatched. This CDR3 is 15 amino acids long. Germline CDR1 is LNHDA and CDR2 is SQIVND (reference sequence). DNA for the CDR3: TGTGCCAGTAGTATAGCTGCTAGCGGCCCCTACGAGCAGTACTTC. This codes for CASSIAASGPYEQYF. The full variable domain, in which reference TRBV19 and TRBJ2-7 provide the parts outside the CDR3, is DGGITQSPKYLFRKEGQNVTLSCEQNLNHDAMYWYRQDPGQGLRLIYYSQIVNDFQKGDIAEGYSVSREKKESFPLTVTSAQKNPTAFYLCASSIAASGPYEQYFGPGTRLTVT.

This sequence joins TRBV7-3 and TRBJ1-1; TRBD1 aligns across 9 bases. Looked up from germline, CDR1 is SGHTA and CDR2 is FQGTGA. With V trimmed by 3 bases and J by 3 bases, 2 bases remained unmatched. This CDR3 contains 14 residues. The CDR3 protein is CASSLTGGDTEAFF. In DNA form, the CDR3 reads TGTGCCAGCAGCTTGACAGGGGGTGACACTGAAGCTTTCTTT.

V is TRBV19 and J is TRBJ2-7; the match to TRBD1 covers 9 bases. V lost 5 bases to trimming and J lost 6 bases; unmatched junction nucleotides: 8. The V gene's germline CDR1 is LNHDA and CDR2 SQIVND (reference sequence). This CDR3 comprises 14 residues. CDR3 region: CASSPWTGDFEQYF. The DNA of the CDR3 is TGTGCCAGTAGTCCGTGGACAGGGGATTTCGAGCAGTACTTC. The full variable domain, rest sourced from reference TRBV19 and TRBJ2-7, is DGGITQSPKYLFRKEGQNVTLSCEQNLNHDAMYWYRQDPGQGLRLIYYSQIVNDFQKGDIAEGYSVSREKKESFPLTVTSAQKNPTAFYLCASSPWTGDFEQYFGPGTRLTVT.

The chain has TRBV3-1 (or the pseudogene TRBV3-2) and TRBJ2-7, with a weak D call TRBD1 (6 bases). CDR3 length: 15 amino acids. Germline V gene sequence: CDR1 LGHDT, CDR2 YNNKEL (reference sequence). With 4 bases removed from V and 3 bases from J, the gap between germline ends came to 16 bases. The chain's CDR3 is CASSPPVQGFYEQYF. The CDR3 DNA is TGTGCCAGCAGCCCCCCAGTACAGGGTTTCTACGAGCAGTACTTC.

The genes are TRBV30 and TRBJ1-3, with 7 bases aligning to TRBD1. The CDR3 covers 15 residues. Germline assignment: CDR1 GTSNPN and CDR2 SVGIG (reference sequence). V lost 2 bases to trimming and J lost 4 bases; unmatched junction nucleotides: 8. CDR3 sequence: CAWSRQGTGGNTIYF. The CDR3 DNA sequence: TGTGCCTGGAGTAGACAGGGAACTGGGGGAAACACCATATATTTT.